These 12 T cell receptor beta chains share one sample of origin, sequenced in a study of T cells in Graves' hyperthyroidism and ophthalmopathy. Template material for amplifying TCR beta CDR3 regions consisted of RNA transcripts. The HTBI set primed first-round TCR CDR3 RT-PCR. TCRdb fed the multiplex PCR reads into MiXCR, producing one record per CDR3 protein. The data hold around 700,000 distinct CDR3 sequences, with about 19% observed a single time. The sequencing input was blood. These TCRs come from a woman aged 45-60 years with Graves' hyperthyroidism that later progressed to Graves' ophthalmopathy.

Ten or more counts support this clonotype. This chain connects TRBV7-9 to TRBJ2-1, with D uncertain. Trimming stripped 5 bases from V and 8 bases from J, with 10 bases between. In germline, CDR1 is SEHNR, CDR2 FQNEAQ (reference sequence). The CDR3 runs 12 residues. The CDR3 bases are TGTGCCAGCAGCCCCTCTAGTCATGAGCAGTTCTTC. The encoded protein is CASSPSSHEQFF.

This clonotype was seen at least ten times. The CDR3: CASSLVGGDQPQHF. The CDR3 bases are TGTGCCAGCAGCTTAGTGGGGGGGGACCAGCCCCAGCATTTT. The chain uses TRBV7-9 and TRBJ1-5; D possibly corresponds to TRBD1 (5 bases). V was clipped by 1 base and J by 7 bases, with 11 bases between them. This CDR3 spans 14 amino acids. Germline loops: CDR1 SEHNR, CDR2 FQNEAQ (reference sequence).

The table lists this clonotype with many counts. The rearrangement joins TRBV6-1 to TRBJ1-1; D remains ambiguous. The CDR3 totals 13 residues. CDR1 is MNHNS and CDR2 is SASEGT in the germline V gene. Trimming cost V 7 bases and J 1 base, with 10 bases left between them. The CDR3 region has the DNA TGTGCCAGCAATCTCCGGGGGAACACTGAAGCTTTCTTT. Its protein is CASNLRGNTEAFF.

This clonotype has just a few counts. V usage is TRBV14 and J usage is TRBJ2-2; 9 bases are a match to TRBD2. V shed 0 bases, J shed 4 bases, and the junction held 6 bases outside the gene matches. This CDR3 spans 17 amino acids. The germline CDR1 and CDR2 sequences are SGHDN and FVKESK. The CDR3 DNA sequence: TGTGCCAGCAGCCAAGATTTACTAGCGGGCGCCACCGGGGAGCTGTTTTTT. Translation: CASSQDLLAGATGELFF.

CDR3 nucleotides: TGCAGTGCTGCCCGGGACAAGTATCAGCCCCAGCATTTT. Its translation is CSAARDKYQPQHF. This chain links TRBV20-1 with TRBJ1-5, with D possibly matching TRBD1 (6 bases). From germline, CDR1 is DFQATT and CDR2 SNEGSKA (reference sequence). V shed 5 bases and J shed 5 bases, with 13 bases lying between them. The CDR3 sequence is 13 residues long.

This clonotype came up many times. The chain has TRBV9 and TRBJ1-1; D not resolved. Germline V gene data show CDR1 as SGDLS and CDR2 as YYNGEE. V was shortened by 4 bases and J by 6 bases, with 13 bases between the two germline ends. CDR3 length: 13 amino acids. CDR3 nucleotides: TGTGCCAGCAGCACGCACCTGGACGCTGAAGCTTTCTTT. This translates into CASSTHLDAEAFF.

J is TRBJ2-3 and V is TRBV9; maybe TRBD2 (6 bases). The germline CDR1 and CDR2 sequences are SGDLS and YYNGEE. The CDR3 contains 16 residues. Trimming removed 4 bases at V and 1 base at J, with 16 bases between. CDR3 in DNA: TGTGCCAGCAGCCCCAAATCGGGAGAGGGCACAGATACGCAGTATTTT. Its protein is CASSPKSGEGTDTQYF.

This clonotype was observed a handful of times. The rearrangement joins TRBV19 to TRBJ1-5; TRBD1 might be the D (5 bases). CDR1 and CDR2 (germline): LNHDA, SQIVND (reference sequence). The CDR3 loop spans 15 amino acids. V was cut by 1 base and J by 7 bases, with 14 bases left in between. CDR3 in amino acids: CASSIGQGEGQPQHF. The CDR3 DNA reads as TGTGCCAGTAGTATAGGGCAGGGAGAGGGACAGCCCCAGCATTTT.

This clonotype has more than one count but fewer than ten. The rearrangement links TRBV6-4 to TRBJ2-2, with a tentative D call TRBD1 (6 bases). Trimming left V 4 bases short and J 0 bases short, with 9 bases between. Per germline, CDR1 MRHNA and CDR2 SNTAGT. The CDR3 loop spans 15 amino acids. This chain's CDR3 is CASSAGTSNTGELFF. The CDR3 region has the DNA TGTGCCAGCAGTGCCGGGACATCGAACACCGGGGAGCTGTTTTTT.

At least ten counts were recorded for this clonotype. The chain uses TRBV2 and TRBJ2-1; 9 bases agree with TRBD2. The V gene's germline CDR1 is SNHLY and CDR2 FYNNEI. This CDR3 is built from 14 residues. With V trimmed by 8 bases and J by 4 bases, 6 bases remained unmatched. The CDR3 reads CASAAGGRYNEQFF. As DNA, the CDR3 is TGTGCCAGCGCGGCGGGGGGGAGGTACAATGAGCAGTTCTTC.

Only a few counts were recorded for this clonotype. The chain couples TRBV10-3 to TRBJ1-2; D is uncertain. The CDR3 length is 14 residues. Germline values: CDR1 ENHRY, CDR2 SYGVKD. V lost 4 bases and J lost 3, with 12 bases in between. The DNA of the CDR3 is TGTGCCATCAGTGCCGAGCGGGTTGACTATGGCTACACCTTC. Its protein product is CAISAERVDYGYTF.

At least ten counts were recorded for this clonotype. The rearrangement links TRBV11-2 to TRBJ1-1; 10 bases are shared with TRBD1. CDR3 length: 15 residues. J gave up 4 bases and V 6 bases, and 8 bases lay outside the gene matches. Germline-derived CDR1 and CDR2 are SGHAT and FQNNGV. CDR3 sequence: CASSSTGGRGTEAFF. The CDR3 coding sequence is TGTGCCAGCAGTTCGACAGGGGGCCGTGGCACTGAAGCTTTCTTT.